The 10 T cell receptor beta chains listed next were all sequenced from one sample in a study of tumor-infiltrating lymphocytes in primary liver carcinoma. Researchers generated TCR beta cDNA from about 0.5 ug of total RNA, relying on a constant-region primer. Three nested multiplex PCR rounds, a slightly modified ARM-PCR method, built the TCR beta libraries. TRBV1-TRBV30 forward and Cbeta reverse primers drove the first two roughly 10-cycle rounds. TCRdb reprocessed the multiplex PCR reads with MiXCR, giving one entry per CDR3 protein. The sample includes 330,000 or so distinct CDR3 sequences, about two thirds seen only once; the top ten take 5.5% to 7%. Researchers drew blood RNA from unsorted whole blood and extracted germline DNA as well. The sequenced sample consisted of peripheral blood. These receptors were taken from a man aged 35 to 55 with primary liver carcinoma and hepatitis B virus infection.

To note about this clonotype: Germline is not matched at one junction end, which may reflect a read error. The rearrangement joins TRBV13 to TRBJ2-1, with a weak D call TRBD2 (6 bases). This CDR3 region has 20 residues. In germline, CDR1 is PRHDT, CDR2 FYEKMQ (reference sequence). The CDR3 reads CVSSTPGLPVLEGVGFEQFF. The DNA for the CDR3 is TGTGTCAGCAGCACCCCGGGATTACCTGTCCTGGAGGGAGTAGGATTTGAGCAGTTCTTC. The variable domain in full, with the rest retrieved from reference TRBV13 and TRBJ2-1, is AAGVIQSPRHLIKEKRETATLKCYPIPRHDTVYWYQQGPGQDPQFLISFYEKMQSDKGSIPDRFSAQQFSDYHSELNMSSLELGDSALYFCVSSTPGLPVLEGVGFEQFFGPGTRLTVL.

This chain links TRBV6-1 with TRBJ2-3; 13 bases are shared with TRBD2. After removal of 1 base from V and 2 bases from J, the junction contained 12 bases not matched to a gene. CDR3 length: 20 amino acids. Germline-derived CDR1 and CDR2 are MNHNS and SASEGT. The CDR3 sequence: CASSEGIIAGLAGITDTQYF. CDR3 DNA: TGTGCCAGCAGTGAAGGAATCATCGCGGGACTAGCGGGGATCACAGATACGCAGTATTTT.

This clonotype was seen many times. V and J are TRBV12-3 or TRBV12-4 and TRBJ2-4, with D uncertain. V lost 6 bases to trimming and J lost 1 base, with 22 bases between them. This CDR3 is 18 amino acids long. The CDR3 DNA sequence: TGTGCCAGCAGCTTCAGGTCTTCCTCTCTGTCGGCCAAAAACATTCAGTACTTC. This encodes CASSFRSSSLSAKNIQYF.

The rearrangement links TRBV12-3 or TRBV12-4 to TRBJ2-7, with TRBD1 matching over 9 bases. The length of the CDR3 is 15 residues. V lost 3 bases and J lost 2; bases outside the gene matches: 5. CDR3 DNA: TGTGCCAGCAGTTTGAGGACAGGGGACGCCTACGAGCAGTACTTC. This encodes CASSLRTGDAYEQYF.

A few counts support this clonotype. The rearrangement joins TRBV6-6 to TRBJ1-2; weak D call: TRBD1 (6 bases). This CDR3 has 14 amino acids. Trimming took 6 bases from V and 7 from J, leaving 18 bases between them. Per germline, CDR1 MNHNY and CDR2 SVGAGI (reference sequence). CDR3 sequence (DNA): TGTGCCAGCAGACGCCGGACAGAGTCCACTGGCTACACCTTC. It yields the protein CASRRRTESTGYTF.

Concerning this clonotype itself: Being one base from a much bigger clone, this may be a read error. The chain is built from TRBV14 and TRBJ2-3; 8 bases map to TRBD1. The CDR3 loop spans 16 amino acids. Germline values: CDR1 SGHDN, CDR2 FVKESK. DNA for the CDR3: TGTGCCACCAGCCTTAACCCAGGGGGCGCGCGGGATACGCAGTATTTT. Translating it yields CATSLNPGGARDTQYF.

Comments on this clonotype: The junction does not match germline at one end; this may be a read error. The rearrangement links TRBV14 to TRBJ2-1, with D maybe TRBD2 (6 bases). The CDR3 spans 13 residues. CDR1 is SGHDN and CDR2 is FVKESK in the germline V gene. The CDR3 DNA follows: TGTGCCAGCAGTCAAGCGGTTAGCGGCACAGTATTATTC. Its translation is CASSQAVSGTVLF.

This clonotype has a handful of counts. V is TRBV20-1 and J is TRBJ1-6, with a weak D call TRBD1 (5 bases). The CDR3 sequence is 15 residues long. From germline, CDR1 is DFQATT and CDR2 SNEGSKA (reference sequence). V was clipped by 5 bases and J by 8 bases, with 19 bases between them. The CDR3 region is CSAPIGGGGDSPLHF. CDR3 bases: TGCAGTGCTCCCATTGGGGGGGGAGGGGATTCACCCCTCCACTTT.

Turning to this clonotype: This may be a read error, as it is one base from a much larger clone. The CDR3 loop is CASSWNFEHYF. Written as DNA, the CDR3 is TGTGCCAGCAGTTGGAACTTCGAGCACTACTTC. This rearrangement joins TRBV6-2 or TRBV6-3 to TRBJ2-7; D remains unclear. This CDR3 region has 11 residues. Germline values: CDR1 MNHEY, CDR2 SVGEGT.

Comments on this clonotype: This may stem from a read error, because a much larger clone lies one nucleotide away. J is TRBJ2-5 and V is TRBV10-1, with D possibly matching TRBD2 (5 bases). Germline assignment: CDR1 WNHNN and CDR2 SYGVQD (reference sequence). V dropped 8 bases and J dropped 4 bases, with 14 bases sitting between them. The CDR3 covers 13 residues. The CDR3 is CASERPGGETQYF. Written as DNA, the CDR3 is TGCGCCAGCGAGAGACCCGGAGGAGAGACCCAGTACTTC.